This T cell receptor beta chain was retrieved from a study of early T cells in non-severe SARS-CoV-2 infection. Overall study: From unsorted whole blood, bulk RNA was sequenced, and the chains remained unpaired. Findings and caveats of the study: VDJdb-based annotation leaned toward anti-spike CD8 responses and missed private and CD4 specificities.

CDR3 length equals 15 residues. Per the germline V gene, CDR1 is MGHRA and CDR2 is YSYEKL. Trimming shortened V by 0 bases and J by 6 bases, and 12 bases separated the two germline ends. TCRdb itself ran the 5' RACE reads through MiXCR, one entry per CDR3 protein. Of 85,000 to 100,000 distinct CDR3 sequences in the sample, 9.5% to 12% were seen once. This clonotype was observed many times. What it recognizes is unknown. The specimen was whole blood. The rearrangement uses TRBV4-1 and TRBJ1-5; D possibly corresponds to TRBD1 (5 bases). The TCR was taken from an adult who was a healthcare worker with PCR-confirmed SARS-CoV-2 infection or an uninfected control (not recorded which). The CDR3 protein is CASSQDERGLQPQHF. DNA of the CDR3: TGCGCCAGCAGCCAAGATGAACGGGGACTTCAGCCCCAGCATTTT.